Below, 32 T cell receptor beta chains from the same sample are listed, as sequenced in a study of neurological immune-mediated disorders. TCRdb ran MiXCR on the 5' RACE reads and lists one entry per CDR3 protein. The repertoire holds under 60,000 distinct CDR3 sequences, with 3% to 3.5% as singletons. The sequenced sample was PBMCs. The receptor source for this set is a man in his forties or fifties with multiple sclerosis.

This clonotype was counted many times. One junction end does not reproduce the germline sequence, and a read error may be involved. The chain carries TRBV10-3 and TRBJ1-1; D gene uncertain. There are 11 residues in the CDR3. Germline loops: CDR1 ENHRY, CDR2 SYGVKD. The CDR3 sequence is CAIRENTEAFF. CDR3 coding DNA: TGTGCCATCCGTGAGAACACTGAAGCTTTCTTT.

This clonotype was seen ten or more times. The rearrangement joins TRBV3-1 to TRBJ2-7; 7 nucleotides match TRBD1. J lost 4 bases, V lost 1 base, and 7 bases had no gene match. The CDR3 runs 15 residues. Germline CDR1 is LGHDT and CDR2 is YNNKEL (reference sequence). The CDR3 reads CASSQAFPGQYEQYF. The CDR3 region has the DNA TGTGCCAGCAGCCAAGCTTTCCCGGGACAGTACGAGCAGTACTTC.

This clonotype was counted many times. V is TRBV6-1 and J is TRBJ1-1; no clear D gene. The CDR3 totals 13 residues. Trimming took off 3 bases at V and 6 bases at J, with 11 bases between the two ends. Germline V lookup: CDR1 MNHNS, CDR2 SASEGT. CDR3 coding DNA: TGTGCCAGCAGTGACCCTTACAACCCTGAAGCTTTCTTT. Protein: CASSDPYNPEAFF.

This clonotype was observed at least ten times. The rearrangement links TRBV7-7 to TRBJ2-1; D is perhaps TRBD1 (6 bases). Germline V CDR1 and CDR2: SSHAT, FNYEAQ (reference sequence). This CDR3 has 13 amino acids. Trimming removed 4 bases at V and 5 bases at J, with 9 bases between. The CDR3 nucleotides read TGTGCCAGCAGCTCGGACAGCCACAATGAGCAGTTCTTC. Amino acid sequence: CASSSDSHNEQFF.

In this sample, this clonotype turned up many times. J is TRBJ2-7 and V is TRBV20-1; 7 bases match TRBD2. The junction had 10 bases not matched to a gene; V was cut back by 0 bases and J by 2 bases. CDR3 size: 16 residues. CDR1 DFQATT and CDR2 SNEGSKA come from the germline V gene (reference sequence). The CDR3 region is CSARDGTRGNTYEQYF. CDR3 sequence (DNA): TGCAGTGCTAGAGATGGTACGCGGGGGAACACCTACGAGCAGTACTTC.

At least ten counts were recorded for this clonotype. The chain couples TRBV9 to TRBJ1-1; the D is unclear. In germline, CDR1 is SGDLS, CDR2 YYNGEE. This CDR3 spans 17 amino acids. Trimming removed 3 bases from V and 4 bases from J, with 22 bases in between. The CDR3 is CASSGSPDRFVGTEAFF. The CDR3 bases are TGTGCCAGCAGCGGATCCCCAGATCGTTTTGTGGGCACTGAAGCTTTCTTT.

This clonotype was observed a handful of times. This chain uses TRBV19 with TRBJ2-3; TRBD2 matches at 7 bases. The germline V gene encodes CDR1 LNHDA and CDR2 SQIVND (reference sequence). Trimming removed 5 bases from V and 3 bases from J; junction bases left unmatched: 11. This CDR3 spans 16 amino acids. The CDR3 nucleotides are TGTGCCAGTAGTCCCGTTGCGGGGGTCGAGACAGATACGCAGTATTTT. It codes for CASSPVAGVETDTQYF.

This clonotype was seen a few times. The chain joins TRBV5-6 to TRBJ2-1; D might be TRBD1 (6 bases). The ends were cut back, 0 bases at V and 0 bases at J, with 16 bases in the middle. Germline-derived CDR1 and CDR2 are SGHDT and YYEEEE. The CDR3 is 18 residues long. Here the CDR3 DNA reads TGTGCCAGCAGCTTGGCCCCAGGGGCCCCCAGCTCCTACAATGAGCAGTTCTTC. Encoded protein: CASSLAPGAPSSYNEQFF.

This clonotype was found many times. This chain joins TRBV14 and TRBJ2-1; no definite D call. Trimming took off 0 bases at V and 1 base at J, with 7 bases between the two ends. Germline V gene data show CDR1 as SGHDN and CDR2 as FVKESK. The CDR3 has 15 amino acids. The CDR3 protein is CASSQDFGSYNEQFF. The DNA of the CDR3 is TGTGCCAGCAGCCAAGATTTCGGGTCCTACAATGAGCAGTTCTTC.

This clonotype was seen ten or more times. V usage is TRBV27 and J usage is TRBJ1-1, with D perhaps TRBD1 (5 bases). Germline CDR1 and CDR2: MNHEY and SMNVEV (reference sequence). The CDR3 contains 13 residues. Trimming shortened V by 3 bases and J by 12 bases, and 17 bases separated the two germline ends. The CDR3 nucleotides read TGTGCCAGCAGTTTCGGGCAGACAGAGGCGACTTTCTTT. This gives the protein CASSFGQTEATFF.

Many counts were recorded for this clonotype. V gene TRBV28 combines with J gene TRBJ2-5, with D possibly matching TRBD2 (6 bases). The CDR3 length is 16 residues. Germline V gene sequence: CDR1 MDHEN, CDR2 SYDVKM. V was trimmed by 6 bases and J by 9 bases, leaving 26 bases between them. CDR3 nucleotide sequence: TGTGCCAGCAGGTCCATTACCCCTGACCTTCCGGGGGCCCAGTACTTC. As protein: CASRSITPDLPGAQYF. The full variable domain, with the rest looked up from reference TRBV28 and TRBJ2-5, is DVKVTQSSRYLVKRTGEKVFLECVQDMDHENMFWYRQDPGLGLRLIYFSYDVKMKEKGDIPEGYSVSREKKERFSLILESASTNQTSMYLCASRSITPDLPGAQYFGPGTRLLVL.

This clonotype came up many times. The chain couples TRBV5-5 to TRBJ2-5, with D perhaps TRBD1 or TRBD2 (5 bases each). V lost 4 bases and J lost 2, with 15 bases in between. From germline, CDR1 is SGHKS and CDR2 YYEKEE (reference sequence). This CDR3 has 15 amino acids. CDR3 nucleotide sequence: TGTGCCAGCAGCATACCGGGACGTTCACAAGAGACCCAGTACTTC. Translated, it gives CASSIPGRSQETQYF.

This clonotype came up many times. J is TRBJ1-1 and V is TRBV7-9; D remains ambiguous. The V gene's germline CDR1 is SEHNR and CDR2 FQNEAQ (reference sequence). Trimming shortened V by 1 base and J by 4 bases, and 10 bases separated the two germline ends. The CDR3 totals 14 residues. CDR3 nucleotides: TGTGCCAGCAGCTTAGTTATGTCCGGCACTGAAGCTTTCTTT. As protein: CASSLVMSGTEAFF.

Ten or more counts support this clonotype. CDR3 sequence: CASSQGGQFNSPLHF. The DNA for the CDR3 is TGCGCCAGCAGCCAAGGGGGCCAGTTCAATTCACCCCTCCACTTT. This rearrangement joins TRBV4-1 to TRBJ1-6; D is perhaps TRBD1 (5 bases). This CDR3 has 15 residues. Looked up from germline, CDR1 is MGHRA and CDR2 is YSYEKL. The V gene lost 1 base and the J gene lost 7 bases, with 11 bases spanning the gap.

This clonotype was seen many times. The chain couples TRBV10-3 to TRBJ2-6; no clear D gene. Germline V gene lookup returns CDR1 ENHRY and CDR2 SYGVKD. Trimming left V 8 bases short and J 3 bases short, with 20 bases between. The CDR3 is 17 residues long. CDR3 nucleotide sequence: TGTGCCATCGGTCTCATGGAAGGAGCTGGTGGGGCCAACGTCCTGACTTTC. It encodes CAIGLMEGAGGANVLTF.

The table lists this clonotype with a few counts. The J gene is TRBJ2-4, the V gene TRBV6-5; 7 bases align to TRBD1. This CDR3 is built from 15 residues. With V trimmed by 5 bases and J by 2 bases, 6 bases remained unmatched. Germline V lookup: CDR1 MNHEY, CDR2 SVGAGI. CDR3 protein: CASSNTGQSKNIQYF. The CDR3 DNA reads TGTGCCAGCAGTAACACGGGACAGTCCAAAAACATTCAGTACTTC.

The rearrangement uses TRBV5-1 and TRBJ2-5, with D uncertain. This CDR3 is built from 15 residues. V was pared by 0 bases and J by 0 bases, with 9 bases between. The germline gives CDR1 SGHRS, CDR2 YFSETQ. The CDR3 DNA reads TGCGCCAGCAGCTTGGAGGGCAGAAACCAAGAGACCCAGTACTTC. Its translation: CASSLEGRNQETQYF.

This clonotype has a count of ten or more. The chain employs TRBV12-3 or TRBV12-4 and TRBJ2-5; D unclear. The CDR3 length is 12 residues. V lost 2 bases and J lost 7, with 8 bases in between. The CDR3 protein is CASSLSGGTQYF. The DNA of the CDR3 is TGTGCCAGCAGTTTATCCGGCGGGACCCAGTACTTC.

This clonotype was recorded at least ten times. One end of the junction varies from germline; a read error may be responsible. The chain uses TRBV7-6 and TRBJ1-5, with TRBD1 matching 8 bases. The CDR3 runs 15 residues. CDR1 SGHVS and CDR2 FNYEAQ come from the germline V gene. The CDR3 is CASSSLGQGGQPQNF. In DNA form, the CDR3 reads TGTGCCAGCAGCTCCCTTGGACAGGGAGGTCAGCCCCAGAATTTT.

This clonotype was detected many times. The V call is TRBV20-1, the J call TRBJ2-5, with a tentative D call TRBD2 (6 bases). Trimming stripped 3 bases from V and 5 bases from J, with 19 bases between. The CDR3 is 15 amino acids. Germline-derived CDR1 and CDR2 are DFQATT and SNEGSKA (reference sequence). This chain's CDR3 is CSASLGASDHETQYF. CDR3 in DNA: TGCAGTGCTAGCCTTGGGGCTAGCGATCACGAGACCCAGTACTTC.

The chain combines TRBV7-3 with TRBJ2-5, with D maybe TRBD2 (7 bases). Germline V gene data show CDR1 as SGHTA and CDR2 as FQGTGA. Trimming removed 1 base from V and 5 bases from J, with 17 bases in between. CDR3 length: 16 amino acids. CDR3 sequence reads: CASSLNSGKGGETQYF. CDR3 DNA: TGTGCCAGCAGCTTAAATTCAGGAAAGGGGGGGGAGACCCAGTACTTC.

Regarding this clonotype: This may be a read error, as it is one base from a much larger clone. The V and J genes are TRBV5-1 and TRBJ2-7, with 10 bases identical to TRBD2. Germline V CDR1 and CDR2: SGHRS, YFSETQ. Germline trimming cut 0 bases from V and 7 bases from J; bases unmatched to any gene: 13. The CDR3 loop spans 17 amino acids. The DNA of the CDR3 is TGCGCCAGCAGCTTGGCCAGGAGCGGGGGGGCGATCAGAGAGCAGTACTTC. This gives the protein CASSLARSGGAIREQYF.

This clonotype was recorded many times. One junction end does not reproduce the germline sequence, and a read error may be involved. The chain couples TRBV6-6 to TRBJ1-5, with D tentatively TRBD1 (5 bases). The CDR3 covers 16 residues. Germline-derived CDR1 and CDR2 are MNHNY and SVGAGI (reference sequence). For the CDR3, the DNA is TGTGCCAGCAACACCTTCAGGGAGGGTTGGGGTCAGCCCCAGAATTTT. Amino acid sequence: CASNTFREGWGQPQNF.

This clonotype was found once. The DNA of the CDR3 is TGTGCCAGCAGCCAACGGCAACTAGGTACTAGCACAGATACGCAGTATTTT. Protein product: CASSQRQLGTSTDTQYF. This rearrangement joins TRBV3-1 to TRBJ2-3; possibly TRBD2 for D (5 bases). The CDR3 covers 17 residues. Deletions cut 2 bases from V and 0 bases from J, with 15 bases between. Germline loops: CDR1 LGHDT, CDR2 YNNKEL (reference sequence).

Many counts were recorded for this clonotype. The chain couples TRBV28 to TRBJ1-2; TRBD1 agrees at 8 bases. Germline V gene lookup returns CDR1 MDHEN and CDR2 SYDVKM. Trimming at V came to 9 bases and at J to 3 bases, leaving 15 bases not matched to a gene. The CDR3 has 16 amino acids. CDR3 sequence: CASTLPGGRGDYGYTF. CDR3 coding DNA: TGTGCCAGTACCCTACCAGGGGGCAGGGGAGACTATGGCTACACCTTC.

To note about this clonotype: The junction differs from germline at one of its ends, possibly a read error. This rearrangement joins TRBV12-3 or TRBV12-4 to TRBJ1-5, with 9 bases identical to TRBD1. This CDR3 has 15 amino acids. The CDR3 reads CASRRPGTGIQPQNF. The CDR3 nucleotides read TGTGCCAGCCGACGCCCCGGGACAGGGATTCAGCCCCAGAATTTT.

This clonotype was counted many times. V usage is TRBV27 and J usage is TRBJ2-7; D may be TRBD2 (5 bases). The CDR3 is 14 residues long. Deletions cut 8 bases from V and 12 bases from J, with 26 bases between. From germline, CDR1 is MNHEY and CDR2 SMNVEV (reference sequence). CDR3 in amino acids: CASEYGYPDKAGYF. The DNA for the CDR3 is TGTGCCAGCGAGTACGGCTACCCAGACAAGGCGGGGTACTTC.

Concerning this clonotype: Germline is not matched at one junction end, which may reflect a read error. The chain uses TRBV7-2 and TRBJ1-3; 8 bases match TRBD1. Germline V gives CDR1 SGHTA, CDR2 FQGNSA. The CDR3 sequence is 15 residues long. This CDR3 is CASSLLDRAGKTIYF. The CDR3 bases are TGTGCAAGCAGCCTGCTGGACAGGGCTGGAAAAACCATATATTTT.

This clonotype occurred many times. The chain has TRBV5-5 and TRBJ2-1; 8 bases map to TRBD1. Germline assignment: CDR1 SGHKS and CDR2 YYEKEE (reference sequence). Unmatched junction bases numbered 10, after V lost 4 bases and J lost 7 bases. The CDR3 contains 15 residues. Here the CDR3 reads CASSRQGYGNNEQFF. CDR3 nucleotide sequence: TGTGCCAGCAGCCGACAGGGGTACGGCAATAATGAGCAGTTCTTC.

The chain combines TRBV2 with TRBJ2-3; TRBD1 or TRBD2 may be the D gene (5 bases each). V was trimmed by 6 bases and J by 4 bases, leaving 8 bases between them. Per the germline V gene, CDR1 is SNHLY and CDR2 is FYNNEI. This CDR3 has 12 residues. The CDR3 nucleotides read TGTGCCAGCAGCGGGGACGCAGATACGCAGTATTTT. Translated: CASSGDADTQYF.

The table lists this clonotype with many counts. The CDR3 spells CASSPGDREVPYEQYF. Here the CDR3 DNA reads TGCGCCAGCAGCCCGGGAGACAGGGAAGTACCCTACGAGCAGTACTTC. The gene calls are TRBV5-1 and TRBJ2-7; possible D gene TRBD1, 7 bases. The CDR3 sequence is 16 residues long. V dropped 4 bases and J dropped 2 bases, with 19 bases sitting between them. Per the germline V gene, CDR1 is SGHRS and CDR2 is YFSETQ.

This clonotype was seen repeatedly, ten times or more. The V call is TRBV27, the J call TRBJ2-1, with TRBD1 matching over 9 bases. The germline V gene encodes CDR1 MNHEY and CDR2 SMNVEV (reference sequence). The V gene end was trimmed by 5 bases and the J gene end by 6 bases; junction bases not matched to a gene: 11. The CDR3 spans 16 residues. CDR3 nucleotides: TGTGCCAGCAGTACACTCCCCACGACAGGGGGCAATGAGCAGTTCTTC. This gives the protein CASSTLPTTGGNEQFF.